The following is a TCR beta chain sequence with its context. Deletions cut 5 bases from V and 0 bases from J, with 10 bases between. The CDR3 runs 15 residues. Germline assignment: CDR1 MDHEN and CDR2 SYDVKM. This sample stems from a study of blood T cell repertoires in COVID-19. As for the study in general: The United States, Italy and Spain supplied acute and convalescent COVID-19 samples. T cells, B-cell-depleted T cells, or PBMCs supplied cDNA or gDNA.

Per the original data handling: Nucleated cell number was recorded as an estimate derived from reference gene primer amplification. Assay used: immunoSEQ multiplex PCR; TCRdb lists only in-frame clones, some missing. Clonal size and the V and J genes are those of that table, whereas D and trimming came from the DNA. The sample contains hundreds of thousands of clones, around 89% of which appear only once. The Seattle site enrolled patients during active infection and followed them longitudinally. The specimen was peripheral blood. The origin of this receptor is a woman in her 50s with COVID-19, enrolled during active disease. The V and J genes are TRBV28 and TRBJ1-4; D uncertain. The CDR3, as DNA: TGTGCCAGCAGTGTTCAGGTTGCAACTAATGAAAAACTGTTTTTT. Amino acids: CASSVQVATNEKLFF. The full variable domain, with the rest looked up from reference TRBV28 and TRBJ1-4, is DVKVTQSSRYLVKRTGEKVFLECVQDMDHENMFWYRQDPGLGLRLIYFSYDVKMKEKGDIPEGYSVSREKKERFSLILESASTNQTSMYLCASSVQVATNEKLFFGSGTQLSVL.